The TCR beta chain described here comes from a study of monozygotic twins with inflammatory bowel disease. TCRdb re-called the 5' RACE reads; every CDR3 protein appears as one record, without DNA. This repertoire includes about 450,000 distinct CDR3 sequences. Per germline, CDR1 MNHEY and CDR2 SMNVEV (reference sequence). The CDR3 loop spans 18 amino acids. The sequencing sample was made of blood. The chain has TRBV27 and TRBJ2-5; there is no DNA to check the TCRdb D call of TRBD2. The TCR originated in a human donor with ulcerative colitis or Crohn's disease, or a healthy co-twin of an affected twin (not recorded which). The CDR3 region is CASSSGLAGGIRWETQYF.